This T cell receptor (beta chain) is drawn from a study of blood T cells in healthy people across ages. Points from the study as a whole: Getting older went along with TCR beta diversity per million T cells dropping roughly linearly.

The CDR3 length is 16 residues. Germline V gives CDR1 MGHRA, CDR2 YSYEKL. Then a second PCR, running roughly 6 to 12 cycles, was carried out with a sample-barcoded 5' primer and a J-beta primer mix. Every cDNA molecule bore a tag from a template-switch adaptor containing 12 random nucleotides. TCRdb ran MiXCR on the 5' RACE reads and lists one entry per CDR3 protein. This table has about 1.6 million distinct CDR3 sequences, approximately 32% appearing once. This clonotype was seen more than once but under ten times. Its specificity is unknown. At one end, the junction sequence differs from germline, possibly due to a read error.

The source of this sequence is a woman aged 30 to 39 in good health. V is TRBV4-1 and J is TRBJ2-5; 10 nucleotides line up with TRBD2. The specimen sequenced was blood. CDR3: CASSQDIGTSEEAQYF. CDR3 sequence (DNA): TGCGCCAGCAGCCAAGATATTGGGACTAGCGAAGAGGCCCAGTACTTC.